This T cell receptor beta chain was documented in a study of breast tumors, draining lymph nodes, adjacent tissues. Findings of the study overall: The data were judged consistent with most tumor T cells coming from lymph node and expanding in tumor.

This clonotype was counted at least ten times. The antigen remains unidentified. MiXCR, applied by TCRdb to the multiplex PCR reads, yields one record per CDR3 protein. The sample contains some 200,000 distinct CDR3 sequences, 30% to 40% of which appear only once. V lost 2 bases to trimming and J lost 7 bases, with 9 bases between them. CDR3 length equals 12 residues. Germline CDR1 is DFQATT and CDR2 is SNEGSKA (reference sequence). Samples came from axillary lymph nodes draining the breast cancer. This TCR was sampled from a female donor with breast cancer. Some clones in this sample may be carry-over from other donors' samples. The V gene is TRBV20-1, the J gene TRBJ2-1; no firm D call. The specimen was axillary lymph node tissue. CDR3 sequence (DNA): TGCAGTGCTAGACCGAACCAAAATGAGCAGTTCTTC. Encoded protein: CSARPNQNEQFF.